This TCR beta chain was captured by sequencing in a study of beta chain features in type 1 diabetes. Findings of the study overall: Type 1 diabetes patients had moderately but significantly shorter TCRB CDR3s in all four CD4+ subsets. More deletions and fewer insertions at VDJ junctions were found in patients with type 1 diabetes.

V gave up 6 bases and J gave up 4 bases, with 21 bases separating them. Germline V gene sequence: CDR1 SNHLY, CDR2 FYNNEI. The CDR3 has 16 residues. In its sample, this clone was seen a few times. The target antigen is unknown. The entirety of the isolated RNA underwent reverse transcription, so expressed TCRB transcripts were sequenced. Millions of reads were obtained on average from naive, central memory and regulatory T cell samples. Method: immunoSEQ multiplex PCR; TCRdb's copy keeps in-frame clones and lacks some. The sample records tens of thousands of clones, over 40% being singletons. What was sequenced was Tregs from blood. The sequence was collected from a man younger than 45 with type 1 diabetes. V usage is TRBV2 and J usage is TRBJ1-2; D unclear. The CDR3 sequence is CASRRDLRVGVYGYTF. The CDR3 bases are TGTGCCAGCAGGAGGGATCTTCGGGTTGGAGTCTATGGCTACACCTTC.